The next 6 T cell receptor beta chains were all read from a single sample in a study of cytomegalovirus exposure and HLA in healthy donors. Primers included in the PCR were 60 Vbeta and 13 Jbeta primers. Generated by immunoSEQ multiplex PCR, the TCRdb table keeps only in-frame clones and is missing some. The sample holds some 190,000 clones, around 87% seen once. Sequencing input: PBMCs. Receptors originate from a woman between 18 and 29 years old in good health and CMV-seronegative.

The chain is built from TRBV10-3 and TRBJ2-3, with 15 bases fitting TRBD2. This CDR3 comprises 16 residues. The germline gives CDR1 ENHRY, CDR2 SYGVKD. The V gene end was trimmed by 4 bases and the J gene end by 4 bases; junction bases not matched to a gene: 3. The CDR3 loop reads CAISAGLAGGPDTQYF. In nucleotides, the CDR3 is TGTGCCATCAGTGCGGGACTAGCGGGGGGTCCAGATACGCAGTATTTT.

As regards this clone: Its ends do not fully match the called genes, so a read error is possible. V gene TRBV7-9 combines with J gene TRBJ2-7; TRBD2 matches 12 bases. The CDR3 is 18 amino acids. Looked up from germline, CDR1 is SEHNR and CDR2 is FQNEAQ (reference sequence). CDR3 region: CSSSRPSSGRASRYEQYF. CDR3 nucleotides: TGTTCCAGCAGCCGACCCTCTAGCGGGAGGGCCTCCCGCTACGAGCAGTACTTC.

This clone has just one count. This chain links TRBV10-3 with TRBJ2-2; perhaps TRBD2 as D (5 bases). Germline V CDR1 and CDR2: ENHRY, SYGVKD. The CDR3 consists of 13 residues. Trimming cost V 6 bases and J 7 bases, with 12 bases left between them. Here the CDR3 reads CAISLGLFGELFF. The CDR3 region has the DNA TGTGCCATCAGCCTCGGACTCTTCGGGGAGCTGTTTTTT.

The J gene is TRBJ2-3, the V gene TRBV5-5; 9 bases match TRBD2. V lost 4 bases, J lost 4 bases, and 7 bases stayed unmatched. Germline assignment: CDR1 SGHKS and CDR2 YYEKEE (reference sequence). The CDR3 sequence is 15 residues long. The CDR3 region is CASSPGVAGADTQYF. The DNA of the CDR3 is TGTGCCAGCAGCCCCGGGGTAGCGGGAGCAGATACGCAGTATTTT.

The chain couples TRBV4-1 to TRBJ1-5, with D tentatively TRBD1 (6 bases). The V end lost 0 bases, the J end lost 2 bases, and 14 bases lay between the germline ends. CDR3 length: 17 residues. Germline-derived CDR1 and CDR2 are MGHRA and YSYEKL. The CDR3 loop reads CASSQDWGRGGNQPQHF. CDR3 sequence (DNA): TGCGCCAGCAGCCAAGATTGGGGCAGGGGTGGCAATCAGCCCCAGCATTTT.

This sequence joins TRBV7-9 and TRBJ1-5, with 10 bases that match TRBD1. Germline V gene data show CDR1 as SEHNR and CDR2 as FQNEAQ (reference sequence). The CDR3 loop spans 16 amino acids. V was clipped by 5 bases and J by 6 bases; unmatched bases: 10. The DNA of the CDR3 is TGTGCCAGCAGCCGCTGGGCGGGGACAGGGGTTCAGCCCCAGCATTTT. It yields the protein CASSRWAGTGVQPQHF.